This TCR beta chain came from a study of vaccination effects on CD4 cells after COVID-19. Measured with immunoSEQ multiplex PCR; TCRdb has only the in-frame clones, and not every one. The table shows tens of thousands of clones, with approximately 65% occurring only once. Details on this clone: The target antigen is unknown.

Around day 10 of culture, CD4+ T cells were separated out. Sample: CD4+ T cells from PBMCs cultured without peptide, taken before COVID-19 vaccination. The clonotype comes from a human donor who received a COVID-19 vaccine.

The CDR3 region has the DNA TGTGCCAGCAGCTTAGCCGCAGGGGGAGAGGAAAAACTGTTTTTT. This translates into CASSLAAGGEEKLFF. The chain joins TRBV7-2 to TRBJ1-4, with 7 bases lining up with TRBD1. Germline V gene lookup returns CDR1 SGHTA and CDR2 FQGNSA. The CDR3 length is 15 residues. Losses at the gene ends were 0 bases for V and 8 bases for J; bases not matched to a gene: 6.